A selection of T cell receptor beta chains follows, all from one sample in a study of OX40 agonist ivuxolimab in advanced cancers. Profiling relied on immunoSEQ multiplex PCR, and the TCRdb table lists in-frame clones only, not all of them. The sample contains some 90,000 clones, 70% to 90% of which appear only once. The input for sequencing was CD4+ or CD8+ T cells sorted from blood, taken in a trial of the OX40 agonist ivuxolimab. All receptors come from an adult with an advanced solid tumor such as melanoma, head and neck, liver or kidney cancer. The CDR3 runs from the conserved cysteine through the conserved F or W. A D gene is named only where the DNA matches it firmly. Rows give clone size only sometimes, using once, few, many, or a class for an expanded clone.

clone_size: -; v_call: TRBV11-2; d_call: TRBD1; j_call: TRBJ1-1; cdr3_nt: TGTGCCAGCAGCTTAGATGTCGGGCAGGGGGCGTCTGAAGCTTTCTTT; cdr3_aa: CASSLDVGQGASEAFF
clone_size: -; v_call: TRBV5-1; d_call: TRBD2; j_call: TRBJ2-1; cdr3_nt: TGCGCCAGCAGCTTTACCGGGACTAGCGGAAAAGAGCAGTTCTTC; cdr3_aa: CASSFTGTSGKEQFF
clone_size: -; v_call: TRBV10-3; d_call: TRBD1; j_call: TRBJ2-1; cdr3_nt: TGTGCCATCAGTGAGGAACAGGGGGCGAAGGGTAATGAGCAGTTCTTC; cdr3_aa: CAISEEQGAKGNEQFF
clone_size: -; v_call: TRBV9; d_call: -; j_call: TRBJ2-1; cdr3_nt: TGTGCCAGCAGCGTAGTAGCGGGACAGAGCTACAATGAGCAGTTCTTC; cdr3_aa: CASSVVAGQSYNEQFF
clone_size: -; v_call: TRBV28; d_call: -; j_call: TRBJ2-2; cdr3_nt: TGTGCCAGCAGTTTGGAGACCGGGGAGCTGTTTTTT; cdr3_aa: CASSLETGELFF
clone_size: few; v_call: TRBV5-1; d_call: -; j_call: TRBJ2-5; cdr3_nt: TGCGCCAGCAGCTTGGCCATGGAGACCCAGTACTTC; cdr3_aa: CASSLAMETQYF
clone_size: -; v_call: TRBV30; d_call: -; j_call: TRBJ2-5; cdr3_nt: TGTGCCTGGAGTGTAAGAGGGGGGGGAGAGACCCAGTACTTC; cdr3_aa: CAWSVRGGGETQYF
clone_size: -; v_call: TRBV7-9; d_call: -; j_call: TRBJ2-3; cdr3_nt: TGTGCCAGCAGCACGGATACAGATACGCAGTATTTT; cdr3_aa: CASSTDTDTQYF
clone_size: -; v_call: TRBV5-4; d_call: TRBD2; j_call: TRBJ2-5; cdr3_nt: TGTGCCAGCAGCTTACGACTAGCGGACCAAGAGACCCAGTACTTC; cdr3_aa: CASSLRLADQETQYF
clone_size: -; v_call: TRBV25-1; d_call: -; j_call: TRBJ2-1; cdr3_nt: TGTGCCAGCAGTGATGTGATGGGGGCGCGGGAGCAGTTCTTC; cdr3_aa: CASSDVMGAREQFF
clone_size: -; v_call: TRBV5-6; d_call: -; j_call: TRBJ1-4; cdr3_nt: TGTGCCAGCAGCTTGAGGGGAACTAATGAAAAACTGTTTTTT; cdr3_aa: CASSLRGTNEKLFF
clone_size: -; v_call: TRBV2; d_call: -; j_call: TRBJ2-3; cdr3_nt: TGTGCCAGCAGTTCGAGCCTGCACGCCATAACGGGCACAGATACGCAGTATTTT; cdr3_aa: CASSSSLHAITGTDTQYF
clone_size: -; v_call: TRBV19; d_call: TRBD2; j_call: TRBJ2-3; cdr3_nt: TGTGCCAGTAGTATATCTGCGGGAGTGGTAGATACGCAGTATTTT; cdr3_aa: CASSISAGVVDTQYF
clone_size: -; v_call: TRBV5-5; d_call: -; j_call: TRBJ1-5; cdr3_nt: TGTGCCAGCAGCTTGGGGATAAATAGCAATCAGCCCCAGCATTTT; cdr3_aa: CASSLGINSNQPQHF
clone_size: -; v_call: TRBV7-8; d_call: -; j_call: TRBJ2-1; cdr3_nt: TGTGCCAGCAGCTTGAACCAACTCAATGAGCAGTTCTTC; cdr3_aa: CASSLNQLNEQFF
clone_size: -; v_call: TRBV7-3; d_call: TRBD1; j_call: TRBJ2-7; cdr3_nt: TGTGCCAGCAGCTTGGACAGGGGCCACGAGCAGTACTTC; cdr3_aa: CASSLDRGHEQYF